A selection of T cell receptor beta chains follows, all from one sample in a study of T cell repertoires in cytomegalovirus infection. TCRdb reprocessed the reads with MiXCR, giving one entry per CDR3 protein. This sample carries nearly 550,000 distinct CDR3 sequences, approximately 15% of them seen once, and the ten largest clones take under 30%. Specimen: CD8+ T cells from PBMCs. These receptors were collected from a human donor in good health (CMV status not recorded). Some clones in this sample may be carry-over from other donors' samples. Both conserved end residues are part of each CDR3. The D gene is left open where the match is weak. Size is omitted from some rows. Given values are once, few, many or a class for expanded clones.

j_call d_call v_call clone_size cdr3_aa cdr3_nt
TRBJ1-1 . TRBV29-1 few CSVQLPGAEAFF TGCAGCGTTCAACTACCAGGGGCTGAAGCTTTCTTT
TRBJ2-5 TRBD2 TRBV7-8 many CASSLGTSGRHRETQYF TGTGCCAGCAGCTTAGGGACTAGCGGGAGGCATAGAGAGACCCAGTACTTC
TRBJ2-7 . TRBV3-1 . CASSHGTESYEQYF TGTGCCAGCAGCCACGGGACCGAATCCTACGAGCAGTACTTC
TRBJ2-5 TRBD2 TRBV5-6 . CASSNNREVLAGRVETQYF TGTGCCAGCAGCAATAATAGAGAAGTTCTAGCGGGGAGGGTCGAGACCCAGTACTTC
TRBJ2-3 TRBD1 TRBV12-3/TRBV12-4 few CASSFSGQRPGTDTQYF TGTGCCAGCAGTTTTTCGGGACAGCGTCCCGGGACAGATACGCAGTATTTT
TRBJ2-5 TRBD2 TRBV4-2 many CASSYTGTSGPQETQYF TGTGCCAGCAGCTACACCGGGACTAGCGGTCCCCAAGAGACCCAGTACTTC
TRBJ1-3 . TRBV9 few CASSAGSSAGNTIYF TGTGCCAGCAGCGCAGGGTCTTCGGCTGGAAACACCATATATTTT
TRBJ2-7 . TRBV14 few CASSFAGGAFKYF .
TRBJ1-1 . TRBV5-4 few CASGRTTEAFF TGTGCCAGCGGACGGACTACTGAAGCTTTCTTT
TRBJ2-7 . TRBV7-8 many CASSQFLVGIQDEQYF TGTGCCAGCAGTCAGTTCCTCGTGGGGATTCAGGACGAGCAGTACTTC
TRBJ1-1 . TRBV10-1 . CASSESVGGLTEAFF TGCGCCAGCAGTGAGTCAGTCGGGGGGCTCACTGAAGCTTTCTTT
TRBJ1-5 . TRBV2 few CASSESLDRTNQPQHF TGTGCCAGCAGTGAATCCCTCGACAGAACCAATCAGCCCCAGCATTTT
TRBJ2-3 . TRBV28 many CASSFGLYTDTQYF TGTGCCAGCAGTTTCGGCCTTTACACAGATACGCAGTATTTT
TRBJ1-1 . TRBV7-9 many CASSPPGTSLNTEAFF TGTGCCAGCAGCCCTCCCGGGACTTCTCTGAACACTGAAGCTTTCTTT
TRBJ2-4 . TRBV7-9 many CASSPGTVLAKNIQYF TGTGCCAGCAGCCCAGGGACTGTACTAGCCAAAAACATTCAGTACTTC
TRBJ2-6 . TRBV27 many CASSASGANVLTF TGTGCCAGCAGTGCCTCTGGGGCCAACGTCCTGACTTTC
TRBJ1-5 TRBD1 TRBV2 few CASTADRGSGQPQHF TGTGCCAGCACCGCTGACAGGGGGTCAGGTCAGCCCCAGCATTTT
TRBJ1-5 . TRBV28 few CASSFSQGDQPQHF TGTGCCAGCAGTTTTTCCCAGGGAGATCAGCCCCAGCATTTT
TRBJ2-3 . TRBV10-1 . CASSERQGGGHTDTQYF TGCGCCAGCAGTGAGAGACAGGGAGGAGGCCACACAGATACGCAGTATTTT
TRBJ2-3 . TRBV12-3/TRBV12-4 many CASSPWGTPTDTQYF TGTGCCAGCAGTCCCTGGGGCACCCCCACAGATACGCAGTATTTT
TRBJ2-7 . TRBV7-3 . CASSFPGGQSYEQYF TGTGCCAGCAGCTTCCCGGGGGGACAGTCATACGAGCAGTACTTC
TRBJ2-7 TRBD2 TRBV6-5 many CASRGLAGIYEQYF TGTGCCAGCAGAGGACTAGCGGGAATTTACGAGCAGTACTTC
TRBJ1-5 . TRBV3-1 few CASSGGAYSINQPQHF TGTGCCAGCAGTGGGGGGGCTTATAGCATTAATCAGCCCCAGCATTTT
TRBJ1-1 TRBD1 TRBV7-2 . CASSQILRDRNTESFF TGTGCCAGCAGCCAAATACTCCGGGACAGGAACACTGAATCTTTCTTT
TRBJ2-7 . TRBV4-1 . CASSQGNAGVWEQYF TGCGCCAGCAGCCAAGGGAATGCAGGTGTATGGGAGCAGTACTTC
TRBJ1-2 . TRBV29-1 . CSVEDPWIVYGYTF TGCAGCGTTGAAGATCCATGGATCGTCTATGGCTACACCTTC
TRBJ2-4 . TRBV24-1 . CATSDPQESDIQYF TGTGCCACCAGTGACCCCCAAGAGTCAGACATTCAGTACTTC
TRBJ2-3 TRBD2 TRBV9 . CASSPRGGGDHTDTQYF TGTGCCAGCAGCCCCCGGGGGGGCGGGGATCACACAGATACGCAGTATTTT
TRBJ2-5 TRBD1 TRBV2 few CASSPQGAETQYF TGTGCCAGCAGTCCACAGGGGGCCGAGACCCAGTACTTC